The 5 T cell receptor beta chains below come from one sample, sequenced in a study of blood T cells in healthy people across ages. A J-beta primer mix and a sample-barcoded 5' primer were used in a second PCR of about 7 to 12 cycles. TCRdb re-derived calls from the 5' RACE reads in MiXCR, one entry per CDR3 protein. The sample has 1.4 million or so distinct CDR3 sequences, roughly two fifths seen once. The specimen was blood. Receptors originate from a woman under 30 in good health.

This clonotype was observed a few times. V is TRBV5-1 and J is TRBJ2-5; D not resolved. The germline V and J ends were trimmed by 0 bases and 5 bases, with 14 bases remaining between them. CDR1 is SGHRS and CDR2 is YFSETQ in the germline V gene. There are 15 residues in the CDR3. CDR3 in amino acids: CASSLEARVRETQYF. The DNA for the CDR3 is TGCGCCAGCAGCTTGGAGGCTCGGGTTCGGGAGACCCAGTACTTC.

The chain employs TRBV5-1 and TRBJ1-3, with TRBD1 matching 7 bases. The V gene's germline CDR1 is SGHRS and CDR2 YFSETQ. With V trimmed by 4 bases and J by 2 bases, 9 bases remained unmatched. The CDR3 contains 16 residues. The CDR3 DNA is TGCGCCAGCAGCCCCCGACAGGGAGGGCCTGGAAACACCATATATTTT. Its translation: CASSPRQGGPGNTIYF.

The V and J genes are TRBV7-9 and TRBJ1-6, with D possibly TRBD1 on 6 matching bases. The CDR3 consists of 11 residues. With 5 bases removed from V and 16 bases from J, the gap between germline ends came to 12 bases. Per germline, CDR1 SEHNR and CDR2 FQNEAQ (reference sequence). The CDR3 nucleotides are TGTGCCAGCAGCAAGGACAGCCTACTCCACTTT. Its protein product is CASSKDSLLHF.

The rearrangement links TRBV6-2 or TRBV6-3 to TRBJ2-7; the match to TRBD2 covers 9 bases. With the DNA end fitting TRBJ2-5 better, the J assignment may be wrong. Germline V gene lookup returns CDR1 MNHEY and CDR2 SVGEGT. The CDR3 extends over 14 amino acids. CDR3 sequence: CASRGLAKEETQYF. In DNA, the CDR3 is TGTGCCAGCAGGGGACTAGCCAAAGAAGAGACCCAGTACTTC.

This clonotype was recorded a few times. The V gene is TRBV2, the J gene TRBJ2-6; D gene unclear. Trimming removed 2 bases from V and 13 bases from J, with 6 bases in between. Germline CDR1 reads SNHLY; CDR2 reads FYNNEI. There are 11 residues in the CDR3. The CDR3 DNA follows: TGTGCCAGCAGTGAAAACGGGGTCCTGACTTTC. This encodes CASSENGVLTF.